The next 24 T cell receptor beta chains were all read from a single sample in a study of regulatory T cells in long-lasting Graves disease. Building of the TCR beta libraries involved iRepertoire HTBI primers and Arm-PCR of CDR3 regions. TCRdb fed the multiplex PCR reads into MiXCR, producing one record per CDR3 protein. The repertoire has 300,000 or so distinct CDR3 sequences, around 20% of them found once; the top ten carry over 25%. The sample's time point: persistent/refractory GD, antithyroid drugs over 5 years with positive TRAb. Researchers made the TCR library from RNA that was extracted from PBMCs. The source was peripheral blood mononuclear cells (PBMCs), collected when the disease was refractory, from a patient treated with antithyroid drugs. The receptors come from a female donor with Graves disease.

This chain links TRBV18 with TRBJ1-5; TRBD1 matches 7 bases. Germline CDR1 KGHSH, CDR2 LQKENI. Losses at the gene ends were 3 bases for V and 5 bases for J; bases not matched to a gene: 1. The CDR3 runs to 13 residues. Written as DNA, the CDR3 is TGTGCCAGCTCACCGCAGGGGGATCAGCCCCAGCATTTT. It specifies CASSPQGDQPQHF.

A few counts support this clonotype. The rearrangement joins TRBV30 to TRBJ2-3; D is unresolved. Trimming shortened V by 1 base and J by 6 bases, and 11 bases separated the two germline ends. The CDR3 extends over 13 amino acids. The germline V gene has CDR1 GTSNPN and CDR2 SVGIG (reference sequence). CDR3: CAWSGVSPDTQYF. In DNA form, the CDR3 reads TGTGCCTGGAGTGGGGTTAGTCCGGATACGCAGTATTTT.

This clonotype was recorded at least ten times. The CDR3 coding sequence is TGTGCCAGCAGTTACTTAAGGCAGATAGGCAATGGCTACACCTTC. This translates into CASSYLRQIGNGYTF. The chain couples TRBV6-9 to TRBJ1-2; D is ambiguous. The germline gives CDR1 MNHGY, CDR2 SVAAGI. With 3 bases removed from V and 6 bases from J, the gap between germline ends came to 17 bases. This CDR3 region has 15 residues.

This clonotype was counted at least ten times. The junction does not match germline at one end; this may be a read error. This sequence joins TRBV5-1 and TRBJ1-2; TRBD1 aligns across 7 bases. The V gene's germline CDR1 is SGHRS and CDR2 YFSETQ. The CDR3 has 14 amino acids. In nucleotides, the CDR3 is TGTGCCAGCAGCGTCGGGACAGCCAACTATGGCTACACCTTC. Translating it yields CASSVGTANYGYTF. Variable domain in full (rest from reference TRBV5-1 and TRBJ1-2): KAGVTQTPRYLIKTRGQQVTLSCSPISGHRSVSWYQQTPGQGLQFLFEYFSETQRNKGNFPGRFSGRQFSNSRSEMNVSTLELGDSALYLCASSVGTANYGYTFGSGTRLTVV.

In this sample, this clonotype turned up many times. V is TRBV3-1 and J is TRBJ2-7; no clear D gene. Trimming cost V 0 bases and J 3 bases, with 6 bases left between them. The CDR3 covers 13 residues. Germline assignment: CDR1 LGHDT and CDR2 YNNKEL (reference sequence). The CDR3 nucleotides are TGTGCCAGCAGCCAAGATGGAAGCTACGAGCAGTACTTC. This translates into CASSQDGSYEQYF.

This clonotype was observed a few times. V usage is TRBV12-3 or TRBV12-4 and J usage is TRBJ2-2; TRBD2 aligns across 10 bases. V shed 5 bases, J shed 6 bases, and the junction held 6 bases outside the gene matches. The CDR3 runs 15 residues. This chain's CDR3 is CASSRAGGFSGELFF. The CDR3 DNA sequence: TGTGCCAGCAGTAGAGCGGGGGGGTTTTCCGGGGAGCTGTTTTTT.

The chain links TRBV7-9 to TRBJ1-5; D remains unclear. The CDR3 is 15 residues long. CDR1 SEHNR and CDR2 FQNEAQ come from the germline V gene (reference sequence). The V and J ends lost 0 bases and 3 bases respectively, with 9 bases between them. The CDR3 spells CASSLAGRLNQPQHF. DNA of the CDR3: TGTGCCAGCAGCTTAGCGGGCAGGCTCAATCAGCCCCAGCATTTT. The whole variable domain, filled in from reference TRBV7-9 and TRBJ1-5, reads DTGVSQNPRHKITKRGQNVTFRCDPISEHNRLYWYRQTLGQGPEFLTYFQNEAQLEKSRLLSDRFSAERPKGSFSTLEIQRTEQGDSAMYLCASSLAGRLNQPQHFGDGTRLSIL.

This clonotype occurred many times. This sequence joins TRBV12-3 or TRBV12-4 and TRBJ1-1; 7 nucleotides align to TRBD1. CDR3 size: 13 residues. The V gene end was trimmed by 6 bases and the J gene end by 0 bases; junction bases not matched to a gene: 1. CDR3 nucleotides: TGTGCCAGCAGCACAGGGGTGAACACTGAAGCTTTCTTT. Amino acids: CASSTGVNTEAFF.

Worth noting for this clonotype: A single base separates this from a much larger clone, so it may be a read error. The rearrangement links TRBV10-3 to TRBJ2-7; 11 bases align to TRBD2. The V gene's germline CDR1 is ENHRY and CDR2 SYGVKD. The CDR3 contains 16 residues. CDR3 coding DNA: TGTGCCATCAGTGATGGGGGACTAGCGGAGTCCTACAAGCAGTACTTC. Translating it yields CAISDGGLAESYKQYF.

This clonotype was seen ten or more times. Sequence at one end of the junction differs from germline and may be a read error. V and J are TRBV18 and TRBJ1-1; D may be TRBD1 (6 bases). The germline V gene has CDR1 KGHSH and CDR2 LQKENI. The CDR3 runs 13 residues. The CDR3 DNA sequence: TGCGCCAGCAGCCGGGACAAGAACACTGAAGCTTTCTTT. This sequence encodes CASSRDKNTEAFF.

This clonotype was counted a few times. The J gene is TRBJ1-1, the V gene TRBV19; D is unresolved. Trimming took off 1 base at V and 1 base at J, with 13 bases between the two ends. Germline values: CDR1 LNHDA, CDR2 SQIVND (reference sequence). The CDR3 spans 16 residues. CDR3 coding DNA: TGTGCCAGTAGTATAGGCGTTGGGCGTTGGAACACTGAAGCTTTCTTT. Its protein product is CASSIGVGRWNTEAFF.

Worth noting for this clonotype: One end of the junction is discordant with germline, which a read error may explain. DNA for the CDR3: TGTGCCAGCAGTCAAGCAGGGTTGGCCAAAAACATTCAGTACTTC. Amino acid sequence: CASSQAGLAKNIQYF. The rearrangement uses TRBV6-1 and TRBJ2-4; tentatively, D is TRBD1 (5 bases). Germline lookup yields CDR1 MNHNS and CDR2 SASEGT. The CDR3 is 15 amino acids.

Regarding this clonotype: A much more abundant neighbour one base away suggests this may be a read error. The genes are TRBV2 and TRBJ1-5; weak D call: TRBD1 (5 bases). The CDR3 loop spans 16 amino acids. The germline CDR1 and CDR2 sequences are SNHLY and FYNNEI. With 2 bases removed from V and 3 bases from J, the gap between germline ends came to 14 bases. Written as DNA, the CDR3 is TGTGCCAGCAGTGAACTGGGGGAATGGGACAATCAGCCCCAGCATTTT. Its protein product is CASSELGEWDNQPQHF.

This clonotype came up once. The genes are TRBV11-2 and TRBJ1-6, with D unclear. The germline V and J ends were trimmed by 5 bases and 5 bases, with 13 bases remaining between them. This CDR3 comprises 15 residues. Germline V gives CDR1 SGHAT, CDR2 FQNNGV. The CDR3 DNA follows: TGTGCCAGCAGCCCCAACAGCGGCGATAATTCACCCCTCCACTTT. Translating gives CASSPNSGDNSPLHF.

The J gene is TRBJ1-5, the V gene TRBV10-3; perhaps TRBD1 as D (6 bases). The germline gives CDR1 ENHRY, CDR2 SYGVKD. With 8 bases removed from V and 9 bases from J, the gap between germline ends came to 14 bases. The CDR3 is made up of 12 amino acids. The DNA of the CDR3 is TGTGCCATCCGGACAGAACGGGGGCCCCAGCATTTT. This gives the protein CAIRTERGPQHF.

This clonotype was picked up many times. The chain recombines TRBV28 with TRBJ1-5; TRBD1 matches 7 bases. The CDR3 covers 12 residues. From germline, CDR1 is MDHEN and CDR2 SYDVKM. V dropped 3 bases and J dropped 10; count of bases not matched to a gene: 3. The CDR3 region is CASSLDRSPQHF. The CDR3 DNA follows: TGTGCCAGCAGTTTGGACAGGTCTCCCCAGCATTTT.

This clonotype was counted only a few times. J is TRBJ1-2 and V is TRBV28, with D perhaps TRBD1 (5 bases). The CDR3 has 13 residues. Per germline, CDR1 MDHEN and CDR2 SYDVKM. Trimming pared 5 bases from V and 6 bases from J, leaving 13 bases between. The CDR3 sequence is CASSLAGTNGYTF. The CDR3 nucleotides read TGTGCCAGCAGTCTTGCCGGGACCAATGGCTACACCTTC.

This clonotype appeared a few times. V usage is TRBV7-3 and J usage is TRBJ1-1; D is perhaps TRBD1 (5 bases). The germline V gene has CDR1 SGHTA and CDR2 FQGTGA. The CDR3 consists of 15 residues. V lost 5 bases and J lost 6, with 19 bases in between. CDR3 residues: CASSLLGVTDPEAFF. In DNA form, the CDR3 reads TGTGCCAGCAGCCTCTTGGGGGTTACTGACCCTGAAGCTTTCTTT.

V and J are TRBV4-1 and TRBJ2-7, with TRBD2 matching 9 bases. In germline, CDR1 is MGHRA, CDR2 YSYEKL. The CDR3 contains 15 residues. The V gene end was trimmed by 4 bases and the J gene end by 4 bases; junction bases not matched to a gene: 8. The CDR3 reads CASSRGRGGFYEQYF. The CDR3 DNA is TGCGCCAGCAGCCGCGGGAGGGGGGGATTTTACGAGCAGTACTTC.

The rearrangement joins TRBV5-1 to TRBJ2-3; D is unresolved. There are 14 residues in the CDR3. The ends were cut back, 0 bases at V and 6 bases at J, with 11 bases in the middle. Germline CDR1 and CDR2: SGHRS and YFSETQ. CDR3 in amino acids: CASSLAGIVDTQYF. CDR3 nucleotides: TGCGCCAGCAGCTTGGCCGGCATTGTGGATACGCAGTATTTT.

This chain uses TRBV6-2 or TRBV6-3 with TRBJ2-7; 7 bases align to TRBD1. CDR1 and CDR2 from the germline V gene are MNHEY and SVGEGT. V shed 6 bases, J shed 6 bases, and the junction held 8 bases outside the gene matches. The CDR3 is 13 amino acids. CDR3 residues: CASRRTGKSEQYF. Written as DNA, the CDR3 is TGTGCCAGCAGACGGACAGGCAAAAGCGAGCAGTACTTC.

The DNA for the CDR3 is TGCAGTGCCGACCGGGACTATGGTTCCTACGAGCAGTACTTC. It specifies CSADRDYGSYEQYF. The chain recombines TRBV20-1 with TRBJ2-7, with TRBD2 identical over 7 bases. Germline V lookup: CDR1 DFQATT, CDR2 SNEGSKA (reference sequence). This CDR3 has 14 residues. The trim removed 6 bases at V and 1 base at J, leaving 9 bases unmatched.

For this clonotype: One junction end does not reproduce the germline sequence, and a read error may be involved. The chain links TRBV7-9 to TRBJ2-6; TRBD1 is a possible D gene (5 bases). From germline, CDR1 is SEHNR and CDR2 FQNEAQ (reference sequence). The CDR3 extends over 14 amino acids. CDR3 sequence: CASSLVSGANVPTF. CDR3 in DNA: TGTGCCAGCAGCTTAGTGTCTGGGGCCAACGTCCCGACTTTC.

In this sample, this clonotype turned up many times. The J gene is TRBJ1-6, the V gene TRBV6-1; the D gene is possibly TRBD1 (5 bases). The CDR3 length is 16 residues. In germline, CDR1 is MNHNS, CDR2 SASEGT. Between the trimmed V and J ends, which lost 7 bases and 9 bases, there was a span of 22 bases. DNA for the CDR3: TGTGCCAGCACCCTCCGGGGGGGACGCGTTAGTTCACCCCTCCACTTT. Protein: CASTLRGGRVSSPLHF.